The 14 T cell receptor beta chains reported below all come from one sample, sequenced in a study of memory CD4+ T cells and cytomegalovirus serostatus. The sort gate was single viable CD3+CD4+CD8-CD45RO+ cells for memory CD4+ T cells. Only in-frame clones appear in the TCRdb table, and some are missing; sequencing was by immunoSEQ multiplex PCR. The repertoire holds 50,000 to 70,000 clones, with around 79% as singletons. The sample consisted of memory CD4+ T cells from blood. The receptors stem from an adult in good health and CMV-seropositive.

This clone showed up just a few times. V and J are TRBV19 and TRBJ2-2; D remains ambiguous. With 5 bases removed from V and 6 bases from J, the gap between germline ends came to 16 bases. The CDR3 totals 15 residues. The V gene's germline CDR1 is LNHDA and CDR2 SQIVND (reference sequence). CDR3 DNA sequence: TGTGCCAGTAGTCCCCAGAATCCTGGGGCCGGGGAGCTGTTTTTT. It translates to CASSPQNPGAGELFF.

V is TRBV7-3 and J is TRBJ2-3, with 10 bases aligning to TRBD2. Germline CDR1 reads SGHTA; CDR2 reads FQGTGA. The V gene end was trimmed by 4 bases and the J gene end by 5 bases; junction bases not matched to a gene: 6. CDR3 length: 15 residues. The CDR3 nucleotides read TGTGCCAGCAGCTACCTAGCGGGAGACGTAGATACGCAGTATTTT. It is translated as CASSYLAGDVDTQYF. Together with reference TRBV7-3 and TRBJ2-3, the CDR3 gives the full variable domain: GAGVSQTPSNKVTEKGKYVELRCDPISGHTALYWYRQSLGQGPEFLIYFQGTGAADDSGLPNDRFFAVRPEGSVSTLKIQRTERGDSAVYLCASSYLAGDVDTQYFGPGTRLTVL.

This sequence joins TRBV2 and TRBJ1-1, with 7 positions matching TRBD1. The ends lost 9 bases at V and 5 bases at J; junction bases unmatched: 9. CDR1 is SNHLY and CDR2 is FYNNEI in the germline V gene. CDR3 length equals 13 residues. This CDR3 reads CARKDREGTEAFF. In DNA form, the CDR3 reads TGTGCCAGGAAAGACAGGGAGGGTACTGAAGCTTTCTTT.

The genes are TRBV19 and TRBJ1-1; unclear D gene. CDR3 length equals 14 residues. CDR1 and CDR2 (germline): LNHDA, SQIVND (reference sequence). V lost 0 bases and J 2 bases, leaving 7 bases between the germline ends. The CDR3 is CASSIDVGNTEAFF. CDR3 nucleotide sequence: TGTGCCAGTAGTATAGATGTGGGTAACACTGAAGCTTTCTTT.

This chain uses TRBV1 with TRBJ1-3; no check of the table's D call, TRBD1, against the DNA was made. TRBV1 is a listed pseudogene. The CDR3 has 18 residues. Here the CDR3 reads CTGQSGQGKRRPGNTIYF. DNA of the CDR3: TGCACCGGACAGTCAGGACAGGGGAAGAGAAGGCCTGGAAACACCATATATTTT.

The rearrangement links TRBV19 to TRBJ1-5; 8 positions match TRBD1. The germline CDR1 and CDR2 sequences are LNHDA and SQIVND (reference sequence). Trimming took 3 bases from V and 2 from J; bases not matched to a gene: 3. The CDR3 covers 15 residues. The CDR3 loop is CASSMKGQGNQPQHF. The DNA of the CDR3 is TGTGCCAGTAGTATGAAGGGACAGGGCAATCAGCCCCAGCATTTT.

J is TRBJ1-1 and V is TRBV5-1, with D perhaps matching TRBD1 (5 bases). Germline assignment: CDR1 SGHRS and CDR2 YFSETQ. This CDR3 contains 14 residues. The V end was cut by 8 bases, the J end by 0 bases, with 14 bases between. CDR3 sequence (DNA): TGCGCCAGTACAGAACAGGATTTGAACACTGAAGCTTTCTTT. Protein product: CASTEQDLNTEAFF.

This clone was detected once. V usage is TRBV28 and J usage is TRBJ1-1; a weak D match, TRBD1 (5 bases). Germline V gene data show CDR1 as MDHEN and CDR2 as SYDVKM. Trimming shortened V by 6 bases and J by 4 bases, and 21 bases separated the two germline ends. This CDR3 is 16 amino acids long. The CDR3 region has the DNA TGTGCCAGCAGGACTAGAGGGGCGCGGAGGGGCACTGAAGCTTTCTTT. Amino acid sequence: CASRTRGARRGTEAFF.

This clone has more than one count but fewer than ten. This chain connects TRBV27 to TRBJ2-1; TRBD2 agrees at 12 bases. The germline V gene encodes CDR1 MNHEY and CDR2 SMNVEV (reference sequence). V shed 4 bases and J 8 bases; nucleotides not matched to a gene: 6. The CDR3 runs 15 residues. The CDR3: CASSSTTSGRYEQFF. CDR3 coding DNA: TGTGCCAGCAGTTCGACAACTAGCGGGAGGTATGAGCAGTTCTTC.

The chain couples TRBV5-1 to TRBJ2-3; tentatively, D is TRBD1 or TRBD2 (5 bases each). Germline assignment: CDR1 SGHRS and CDR2 YFSETQ. This CDR3 has 15 amino acids. Trimming removed 7 bases at V and 0 bases at J, with 15 bases between. Here the CDR3 reads CASLEGTASTDTQYF. CDR3 DNA sequence: TGCGCCAGCCTTGAAGGGACCGCTAGCACAGATACGCAGTATTTT.

This rearrangement joins TRBV28 to TRBJ1-2, with D perhaps TRBD1 (5 bases). Germline V gives CDR1 MDHEN, CDR2 SYDVKM. The CDR3 loop spans 15 amino acids. V lost 6 bases to trimming and J lost 2 bases, with 16 bases between them. The CDR3 nucleotides are TGTGCCAGCAGAATACTCGGGACGTCGAACTATGGCTACACCTTC. As protein: CASRILGTSNYGYTF.

The rearrangement uses TRBV28 and TRBJ1-2; D uncertain. The CDR3 has 14 amino acids. Looked up from germline, CDR1 is MDHEN and CDR2 is SYDVKM. Between the trimmed V and J ends, which lost 3 bases and 6 bases, there was a span of 14 bases. The CDR3, as DNA: TGTGCCAGCAGTTTGGTAGATCACCTAAATGGCTACACCTTC. Amino acid sequence: CASSLVDHLNGYTF.

This clone was detected a few times. The CDR3 region has the DNA TGTGCCAGCAGCGCTCAGCGATTCCGGGACAGGGGCTCTGAAGCTTTCTTT. It yields the protein CASSAQRFRDRGSEAFF. The chain has TRBV5-8 and TRBJ1-1; TRBD1 matches at 10 bases. CDR3 length equals 17 residues. Germline V gene sequence: CDR1 SGHTS, CDR2 YDEGEE. The J segment lost 6 bases and the V segment lost 4 bases, leaving 15 bases of the junction unmatched.

The genes are TRBV7-9 and TRBJ2-1; D is perhaps TRBD2 (6 bases). V lost 5 bases and J lost 6, with 17 bases in between. This CDR3 comprises 15 residues. The germline V gene has CDR1 SEHNR and CDR2 FQNEAQ (reference sequence). DNA for the CDR3: TGTGCCAGCAGCGATGGGACTTTTTACTTCAATGAGCAGTTCTTC. This encodes CASSDGTFYFNEQFF.